A selection of T cell receptor beta chains follows, all from one sample in a study of blood T cell repertoires in COVID-19. The method was immunoSEQ multiplex PCR; TCRdb's version includes in-frame clones alone and lacks a portion of them. Of more than 85,000 clones listed, 75% to 85% are singletons. Sequencing used peripheral blood. Every receptor here comes from a man aged 60-69 years with acute or convalescent COVID-19. CDR3s include the opening cysteine and the closing phenylalanine or tryptophan. A D gene is named only where the DNA matches it firmly. Only some rows state a clone size, as once, few, many or a class for expanded clones.

CDR3 DNA	CDR3 protein	J gene	V gene	D gene	clone size
TGTGCCAGCAGCTTAGAATCAGGGTGGTATGGCTACACCTTC	CASSLESGWYGYTF	TRBJ1-2	TRBV7-9	.	.
TGTGCCTGGAGTGTGAGGGGACATATCTCCTACAATGAGCAGTTCTTC	CAWSVRGHISYNEQFF	TRBJ2-1	TRBV30	.	.
TGTGCCAGCAGTCCCCGGACGGGAGGTACAGATACGCAGTATTTT	CASSPRTGGTDTQYF	TRBJ2-3	TRBV28	TRBD2	.
TGTGCCAGCAGCCACCCTCCGGGACTAGCGGGTTACGAGCAGTACTTC	CASSHPPGLAGYEQYF	TRBJ2-7	TRBV7-9	TRBD2	few
TGCGCCAGCAGCTTGGCGGGGACTAGCGGGAGTGAGAGTGAGCAGTTCTTC	CASSLAGTSGSESEQFF	TRBJ2-1	TRBV5-1	TRBD2	few
TGTGCCATCAAATTACAGGGGACTAATTCACCCCTCCACTTT	CAIKLQGTNSPLHF	TRBJ1-6	TRBV10-3	TRBD1	.
TGTGCCAGCAGCGGTCTCCGGGGGGGGAACACCGGGGAGCTGTTTTTT	CASSGLRGGNTGELFF	TRBJ2-2	TRBV13	TRBD2	once
TGCAGCGTTGCAAACTTACAGGGGAATGGGTTCTTC	CSVANLQGNGFF	TRBJ2-1	TRBV29-1	TRBD1	.
TGTGCCAGCTCACCAGGGCAGGGGACGAACACTGAAGCTTTCTTT	CASSPGQGTNTEAFF	TRBJ1-1	TRBV18	.	.
TGTGCCAGCAGCGTAGCACAATCGGGACTAGCGGGGAATGAGCAGTTCTTC	CASSVAQSGLAGNEQFF	TRBJ2-1	TRBV9	TRBD2	.
TGTGCCAGCAGCTTAAACCCGGGGGGATACGAGCAGTACTTC	CASSLNPGGYEQYF	TRBJ2-7	TRBV7-2	TRBD2	.
TGTGCCAGCAGCGCTGTCGGCCAGCCCAGGGAGACCCAGTACTTC	CASSAVGQPRETQYF	TRBJ2-5	TRBV5-5	.	once
TGTGCCAGCAGCTTGGGGACCGGGACAAAGGAAAAACTGTTTTTT	CASSLGTGTKEKLFF	TRBJ1-4	TRBV5-8	.	many
TGTGCCACCAGGGCGGGGGGGCCCCATGAGCAGTTCTTC	CATRAGGPHEQFF	TRBJ2-1	TRBV7-9	TRBD2	.
TGCAGCGTTGGAAATAGCGGGAGGGATACGCAGTATTTT	CSVGNSGRDTQYF	TRBJ2-3	TRBV29-1	TRBD2	.
TGTGCCAGCTCACCACCGCAAGGGGCCATGAACACTGAAGCTTTCTTT	CASSPPQGAMNTEAFF	TRBJ1-1	TRBV18	.	.
TGTGCCAGCAGAACCGGGGTGGCTAACTATGGCTACACCTTC	CASRTGVANYGYTF	TRBJ1-2	TRBV2	.	.
TGTGCCAGCAGCGTAGGGCTAGCGGGAGTGGAGGAGACCCAGTACTTC	CASSVGLAGVEETQYF	TRBJ2-5	TRBV9	TRBD2	once
TGTGCCAGCAGCCCTGCGGGACTAGCCGACAATGAGCAGTTCTTC	CASSPAGLADNEQFF	TRBJ2-1	TRBV5-4	TRBD2	once
TGTGCCACCAGCAGAGATCTAGGCAATCAGCCCCAGCATTTT	CATSRDLGNQPQHF	TRBJ1-5	TRBV15	.	.
TGTGCCAGCAGTGATCCGGGACTAGCGTTGAAGACCCAGTACTTC	CASSDPGLALKTQYF	TRBJ2-5	TRBV6-1	TRBD2	once
TGTGCCAGCAGTTCAGGCGGACTTGGCTACACCTTC	CASSSGGLGYTF	TRBJ1-2	TRBV6-2/TRBV6-3	.	.
TGTGCCAGCAGCCCACTAGTTACAGATACGCAGTATTTT	CASSPLVTDTQYF	TRBJ2-3	TRBV3-1/TRBV3-2	.	.
TGTGCCATCAGTGACCTTCTCAGCGGGAGGGCGAACACCGGGGAGCTGTTTTTT	CAISDLLSGRANTGELFF	TRBJ2-2	TRBV10-3	TRBD2	.
TGCGCCAGCAGGCCCGAACGGGGACTTAAGACCTACGAGCAGTACTTC	CASRPERGLKTYEQYF	TRBJ2-7	TRBV5-1	.	once
TGTGCCACCAGTGCCGGACAGGGCGGTAACTATGGCTACACCTTC	CATSAGQGGNYGYTF	TRBJ1-2	TRBV24-1	TRBD1	.
TGTGCCAGCAGTCACAGGCGGCTGGGGGGCTACACCTTC	CASSHRRLGGYTF	TRBJ1-2	TRBV12-3/TRBV12-4	.	few
TGTGCCAGCAGACTAGCAGGGGGTAGAGCCTACAATGAGCAGTTCTTC	CASRLAGGRAYNEQFF	TRBJ2-1	TRBV7-9	.	.
TGTGCCACCAGTGATTCTCCGACAGGGATTAGCACAGATACGCAGTATTTT	CATSDSPTGISTDTQYF	TRBJ2-3	TRBV24-1	TRBD1	.
TGTGCCAGCAGCTTAGGGTCGAGGTACAGGGGTGATTCAGATACGCAGTATTTT	CASSLGSRYRGDSDTQYF	TRBJ2-3	TRBV11-3	TRBD1	.
TGCGCCAGCAGCCCGGCAGGGGGCTACGAGCAGTACTTC	CASSPAGGYEQYF	TRBJ2-7	TRBV5-1	TRBD1	.
TGCGCCAGCAGGGGGACTCCCTCCTACAATGAGCAGTTCTTC	CASRGTPSYNEQFF	TRBJ2-1	TRBV10-2	.	.
TGTGCCAGCACCCGGGGGGGGAACACTGAAGCTTTCTTT	CASTRGGNTEAFF	TRBJ1-1	TRBV13	.	.
TGTGCCAGCAGGGACAGCCGCCAAGAGACCCAGTACTTC	CASRDSRQETQYF	TRBJ2-5	TRBV7-9	.	.
TGTGCATCCGACCACGGAGGTCTAGCGTCGGGTAATGAGCAGTTCTTC	CASDHGGLASGNEQFF	TRBJ2-1	TRBV30	.	many
TGCAGCGTGGGGAGCGGGAGAGCATCCTACAATGAGCAGTTCTTC	CSVGSGRASYNEQFF	TRBJ2-1	TRBV29-1	TRBD2	.
TGTGCCAGCAGTCAGACAGGGGACCATGGCTACACCTTC	CASSQTGDHGYTF	TRBJ1-2	TRBV6-5	TRBD1	.
TGCGCCAGCAGCCAAGGGATCAGGGGCACCGGGGAGCTGTTTTTT	CASSQGIRGTGELFF	TRBJ2-2	TRBV4-3	.	.
TGTGCCACCAGTGCTCTCGGACTAGTAGGCAATGAGCAGTTCTTC	CATSALGLVGNEQFF	TRBJ2-1	TRBV24-1	TRBD2	.
TGCGCCAGCTCGGGACTAGCGGGAGAAGATACGCAGTATTTT	CASSGLAGEDTQYF	TRBJ2-3	TRBV5-1	TRBD2	.
TGTGCCAGCAGCTTAAAGAGGACTAGCACTAACCAAGAGACCCAGTACTTC	CASSLKRTSTNQETQYF	TRBJ2-5	TRBV11-3	TRBD2	.
TGTGCCAGCAGCAAAGAGGGACTAGCGGGAGGGAAGGAGAATGGGACAGATACGCAGTATTTT	CASSKEGLAGGKENGTDTQYF	TRBJ2-3	TRBV21-1	.	.
TGCGCCAGCAGCCTACAGGGGGTAGGTGAAAAACTGTTTTTT	CASSLQGVGEKLFF	TRBJ1-4	TRBV4-1	TRBD1	.
TGTGCCAGCAGCCTACTAGGAGAATCTGGGGAGCTGTTTTTT	CASSLLGESGELFF	TRBJ2-2	TRBV5-6	.	few
TGTGCCAGCAGCCTCTCCGGGGCCCTAGCGAGCAATGAGCAGTTCTTC	CASSLSGALASNEQFF	TRBJ2-1	TRBV3-1/TRBV3-2	.	.
TGTGCCTGGAACTTTTTAGAGACAGGGAACACCGGGGAGCTGTTTTTT	CAWNFLETGNTGELFF	TRBJ2-2	TRBV30	.	once
TGTGCCAGCAGCCTCCTCGCACAGGGTGATGAAGCTTTCTTT	CASSLLAQGDEAFF	TRBJ1-1	TRBV7-2	.	.
TGTGCCAGCACGACAACAGGCGGAAAATACTACGAGCAGTACTTC	CASTTTGGKYYEQYF	TRBJ2-7	TRBV6-5	.	once
TGTGCCACAGGAACAGGGGCCAGCTCCTACAATGAGCAGTTCTTC	CATGTGASSYNEQFF	TRBJ2-1	TRBV6-5	TRBD1	once
TGTGCCAGCAGCTTAGAACCAGGGCAGGGTTCACCCCTCCACTTT	CASSLEPGQGSPLHF	TRBJ1-6	TRBV11-2	.	.
TGTGCCAGTAGTAGGGGGGACAGGGTGGAAGGATCACCCCTCCACTTT	CASSRGDRVEGSPLHF	TRBJ1-6	TRBV19	TRBD1	.
TGTGCCAGCAGCTTAGACACCAACTCTGGGGCCAACGTCCTGACTTTC	CASSLDTNSGANVLTF	TRBJ2-6	TRBV7-9	.	few
TGTGCCAGCCCTCTAGAGGGCCTGAACACTGAAGCTTTCTTT	CASPLEGLNTEAFF	TRBJ1-1	TRBV27	.	.
TGTGCCAGTAGTTTTTCTGGCAGAGGTCAGCCCCAGCATTTT	CASSFSGRGQPQHF	TRBJ1-5	TRBV19	.	.